This TCR beta chain was profiled in a study of blood T cell repertoires in COVID-19. For the study at large: There were acute and convalescent COVID-19 samples, and they came from the United States, Italy and Spain. T cells, B-cell-depleted T cells, or PBMCs provided the cDNA or gDNA that served as material.

Some clones are missing from TCRdb's copy, which holds only in-frame ones; the method was immunoSEQ multiplex PCR. The table has a few hundred thousand clones, around 91% seen once. Trimming shortened V by 3 bases and J by 6 bases, and 21 bases separated the two germline ends. CDR1 and CDR2 from the germline V gene are SGDLS and YYNGEE. The CDR3 runs to 16 residues. Grouping used clinical history reported by participants in a survey and questionnaire. Cohort 3 recovered donors had two negative PCRs, clearance, or symptom resolution. The sample comprised PBMCs or T cells enriched from blood (not recorded which). The TCR was taken from a man aged 25 to 45 who had recovered from COVID-19. The chain uses TRBV9 and TRBJ1-2; tentatively, D is TRBD1 (6 bases). The CDR3 coding sequence is TGTGCCAGCAGCGCGACACCGGGACACTCAAAAAATGGCTACACCTTC. It yields the protein CASSATPGHSKNGYTF. The variable domain in full, completed from reference TRBV9 and TRBJ1-2, reads DSGVTQTPKHLITATGQRVTLRCSPRSGDLSVYWYQQSLDQGLQFLIQYYNGEERAKGNILERFSAQQFPDLHSELNLSSLELGDSALYFCASSATPGHSKNGYTFGSGTRLTVV.